The 30 T cell receptor beta chains presented below share a single source sample, sequenced in a study of T cell responses to AZD1222 COVID-19 vaccine. Only in-frame clones appear in the TCRdb table, and some are missing; sequencing was by immunoSEQ multiplex PCR. This sample has 140,000 or so clones, with around 91% found just once. The source was peripheral blood, collected on day 0 of AZD1222 vaccination. The receptor set was obtained from an adult in good health.

The chain carries TRBV5-1 and TRBJ1-3; perhaps TRBD1 as D (6 bases). From germline, CDR1 is SGHRS and CDR2 YFSETQ. The CDR3 has 13 residues. Trimming removed 5 bases from V and 2 bases from J, with 8 bases in between. The CDR3 spells CASSRDTGNTIYF. In nucleotides, the CDR3 is TGCGCCAGCAGTCGGGACACTGGAAACACCATATATTTT.

The chain links TRBV5-4 to TRBJ1-4; a possible D gene is TRBD1 (5 bases). Germline values: CDR1 SGHNT, CDR2 YYREEE (reference sequence). Trimming left V 6 bases short and J 8 bases short, with 11 bases between. CDR3 size: 12 residues. CDR3 loop: CASKKGREKLFF. In DNA form, the CDR3 reads TGTGCCAGCAAAAAGGGGCGAGAAAAACTGTTTTTT.

The V call is TRBV12-5, the J call TRBJ2-7; D is ambiguous. The CDR3 sequence is 15 residues long. Trimming removed 0 bases from V and 2 bases from J, with 11 bases in between. CDR1 and CDR2 from the germline V gene are LGHNT and FRNRAP. The CDR3, as DNA: TGTGCTAGTGGTTTGGTCCACGGTAGACCCTACGAGCAGTACTTC. It is translated as CASGLVHGRPYEQYF.

The chain is built from TRBV6-4 and TRBJ2-2, with a tentative D call TRBD1 (5 bases). Trimming shortened V by 3 bases and J by 5 bases, and 7 bases separated the two germline ends. Per the germline V gene, CDR1 is MRHNA and CDR2 is SNTAGT. The CDR3 runs to 13 residues. The CDR3: CASSDRGTGELFF. CDR3 nucleotide sequence: TGTGCCAGCAGTGATAGGGGTACCGGGGAGCTGTTTTTT.

The chain's CDR3 is CASSLVQGSGNTIYF. The CDR3, as DNA: TGTGCCAGCAGTTTGGTACAGGGATCTGGAAACACCATATATTTT. The chain combines TRBV28 with TRBJ1-3; maybe TRBD1 (6 bases). Germline loops: CDR1 MDHEN, CDR2 SYDVKM. CDR3 length: 15 residues. V lost 3 bases and J 1 base, leaving 10 bases between the germline ends.

The chain employs TRBV6-5 and TRBJ1-1; no clear D gene. This CDR3 contains 11 residues. Germline V gene lookup returns CDR1 MNHEY and CDR2 SVGAGI. The CDR3 sequence is CETRMNTEAFF. The CDR3 nucleotides read TGTGAAACTAGGATGAACACTGAAGCTTTCTTT.

This clone occurred a few times. This chain links TRBV28 with TRBJ1-4; D possibly corresponds to TRBD1 (5 bases). This CDR3 has 15 residues. V was pared by 1 base and J by 8 bases, with 14 bases between. Germline V gene data show CDR1 as MDHEN and CDR2 as SYDVKM. The CDR3 DNA reads TGTGCCAGCAGTTTATTGGGAGGAGGGGAAGAAAAACTGTTTTTT. Protein product: CASSLLGGGEEKLFF.

The genes are TRBV27 and TRBJ2-3, with D tentatively TRBD1 (5 bases). In germline, CDR1 is MNHEY, CDR2 SMNVEV (reference sequence). V gave up 6 bases and J gave up 1 base, with 11 bases separating them. The CDR3 covers 14 residues. Here the CDR3 DNA reads TGTGCCAGCAGCGATATACAGGGCACAGATACGCAGTATTTT. Translated, it gives CASSDIQGTDTQYF.

The chain couples TRBV6-5 to TRBJ1-1; no clear D gene. V gave up 4 bases and J gave up 1 base, with 7 bases separating them. Per germline, CDR1 MNHEY and CDR2 SVGAGI. The CDR3 extends over 13 amino acids. CDR3 nucleotides: TGTGCCAGCAGTTGGGTTAGGAACACTGAAGCTTTCTTT. This codes for CASSWVRNTEAFF.

The gene calls are TRBV7-2 and TRBJ2-7; D may be TRBD2 (6 bases). Germline values: CDR1 SGHTA, CDR2 FQGNSA. V lost 4 bases, J lost 3 bases, and 13 bases lay in between. The CDR3 is 14 amino acids. CDR3 region: CASSSAGQSYEQYF. CDR3 DNA sequence: TGTGCCAGCAGCTCAGCGGGTCAGAGCTACGAGCAGTACTTC.

This chain links TRBV18 with TRBJ2-1, with D possibly TRBD2 on 7 matching bases. Germline V gives CDR1 KGHSH, CDR2 LQKENI. V was trimmed by 8 bases and J by 2 bases, leaving 19 bases between them. There are 16 residues in the CDR3. The CDR3 region has the DNA TGTGCCAGCACCCGGGGGGCTAGCACTCCCTACAATGAGCAGTTCTTC. Its translation is CASTRGASTPYNEQFF.

The J gene is TRBJ1-5, the V gene TRBV27; D remains ambiguous. The CDR3 has 16 residues. Trimming shortened V by 7 bases and J by 0 bases, and 16 bases separated the two germline ends. Germline lookup yields CDR1 MNHEY and CDR2 SMNVEV (reference sequence). This CDR3 is CASTPRVTNSNQPQHF. CDR3 nucleotide sequence: TGTGCCAGCACCCCTCGGGTTACCAATAGCAATCAGCCCCAGCATTTT.

This clone appeared once. This chain connects TRBV3-1 (or the pseudogene TRBV3-2) to TRBJ1-1; possibly TRBD1 for D (5 bases). Germline V gene data show CDR1 as LGHDT and CDR2 as YNNKEL (reference sequence). V lost 4 bases and J 1 base, leaving 13 bases between the germline ends. This CDR3 has 15 amino acids. CDR3 nucleotides: TGTGCCAGCAGCCCATCTCCGGGACGGAACACTGAAGCTTTCTTT. Translating gives CASSPSPGRNTEAFF.

V and J are TRBV5-4 and TRBJ1-6; D possibly corresponds to TRBD1 (6 bases). Trimming removed 4 bases at V and 9 bases at J, with 20 bases between. The germline V gene has CDR1 SGHNT and CDR2 YYREEE (reference sequence). The CDR3 runs to 16 residues. CDR3 DNA sequence: TGTGCCAGCAGCGTAAACCCGGGACATCAAAGTTCACCCCTCCACTTT. Protein product: CASSVNPGHQSSPLHF.

The V and J genes are TRBV7-9 and TRBJ2-7; D is ambiguous. Germline V CDR1 and CDR2: SEHNR, FQNEAQ (reference sequence). V dropped 1 base and J dropped 4 bases, with 14 bases sitting between them. This CDR3 spans 15 amino acids. The CDR3, as DNA: TGTGCCAGCAGCTTAGGTTTGTTAGAAACTTACGAGCAGTACTTC. Protein product: CASSLGLLETYEQYF. Full variable domain (outside the CDR3, taken from reference TRBV7-9 and TRBJ2-7): DTGVSQNPRHKITKRGQNVTFRCDPISEHNRLYWYRQTLGQGPEFLTYFQNEAQLEKSRLLSDRFSAERPKGSFSTLEIQRTEQGDSAMYLCASSLGLLETYEQYFGPGTRLTVT.

This chain joins TRBV4-2 and TRBJ1-3; 9 positions agree with TRBD1. The trim removed 6 bases at V and 16 bases at J, leaving 13 bases unmatched. The CDR3 consists of 13 residues. Germline V gene sequence: CDR1 LGHNA, CDR2 YNFKEQ. CDR3 coding DNA: TGTGCCAGCAGTCCGGACAGGGGTGGATTAGGTTATTTT. It is translated as CASSPDRGGLGYF.

The J gene is TRBJ1-6, the V gene TRBV12-5, with 8 bases that match TRBD1. Germline CDR1 is LGHNT and CDR2 is FRNRAP. The CDR3 is made up of 15 amino acids. J gave up 10 bases and V 1 base, and 6 bases lay outside the gene matches. The DNA of the CDR3 is TGTGCTAGTGGTTTGGGGCAGGGGGCTGCCTCACCCCTCCACTTT. This encodes CASGLGQGAASPLHF.

This clone showed up just once. The genes are TRBV19 and TRBJ1-2; D remains ambiguous. V gave up 5 bases and J gave up 0 bases, with 16 bases separating them. Germline V gene lookup returns CDR1 LNHDA and CDR2 SQIVND (reference sequence). The CDR3 contains 16 residues. For the CDR3, the DNA is TGTGCCAGTAGTTTAACGAGGAGCGTTCCTAACTATGGCTACACCTTC. This encodes CASSLTRSVPNYGYTF.

The rearrangement joins TRBV18 to TRBJ2-3; perhaps D is TRBD1 or TRBD2 (5 bases each). The V end was cut by 0 bases, the J end by 4 bases, with 14 bases between. The CDR3 runs 16 residues. Germline assignment: CDR1 KGHSH and CDR2 LQKENI. This CDR3 reads CASSPPGERRADTQYF. CDR3 bases: TGTGCCAGCTCACCACCGGGGGAGAGGAGAGCAGATACGCAGTATTTT.

For this clone: Sequence at one end of the junction differs from germline and may be a read error. The chain uses TRBV4-2 and TRBJ1-4, with TRBD1 matching over 10 bases. Germline V gene data show CDR1 as LGHNA and CDR2 as YNFKEQ. This CDR3 spans 14 amino acids. The CDR3 DNA reads as TGTGCCAGCAGTCAAGGGGACAGGGGTGAAAAACTGTTTTTT. This sequence encodes CASSQGDRGEKLFF.

The V gene is TRBV12-3 or TRBV12-4, the J gene TRBJ1-1; no definite D call. With 8 bases removed from V and 4 bases from J, the gap between germline ends came to 11 bases. This CDR3 spans 12 amino acids. The CDR3 nucleotides read TGTGCCAGCGGCGGTGGGGTCACTGAAGCTTTCTTT. Translation gives CASGGGVTEAFF.

The V and J genes are TRBV13 and TRBJ2-1, with D hard to call. From germline, CDR1 is PRHDT and CDR2 FYEKMQ (reference sequence). V was cut by 5 bases and J by 4 bases, with 18 bases left in between. This CDR3 is 16 amino acids long. CDR3 coding DNA: TGTGCCAGCAGCCGTGACAAGGACCTGGGGTACAATGAGCAGTTCTTC. Amino acids: CASSRDKDLGYNEQFF. The full variable domain, rest sourced from reference TRBV13 and TRBJ2-1, is AAGVIQSPRHLIKEKRETATLKCYPIPRHDTVYWYQQGPGQDPQFLISFYEKMQSDKGSIPDRFSAQQFSDYHSELNMSSLELGDSALYFCASSRDKDLGYNEQFFGPGTRLTVL.

This rearrangement joins TRBV19 to TRBJ2-1, with D possibly being TRBD1 (7 bases). The CDR3 is 14 residues long. Trimming took off 7 bases at V and 0 bases at J, with 10 bases between the two ends. The germline V gene encodes CDR1 LNHDA and CDR2 SQIVND (reference sequence). The CDR3 nucleotides read TGTGCCAGTACCCAGGGGGGCTCCTACAATGAGCAGTTCTTC. Translation: CASTQGGSYNEQFF. Full variable domain (missing parts from reference TRBV19 and TRBJ2-1): DGGITQSPKYLFRKEGQNVTLSCEQNLNHDAMYWYRQDPGQGLRLIYYSQIVNDFQKGDIAEGYSVSREKKESFPLTVTSAQKNPTAFYLCASTQGGSYNEQFFGPGTRLTVL.

The chain combines TRBV7-2 with TRBJ1-6; D is possibly TRBD1 (5 bases). This CDR3 comprises 15 residues. CDR1 and CDR2 from the germline V gene are SGHTA and FQGNSA. V shed 2 bases and J shed 10 bases, with 15 bases lying between them. The CDR3 nucleotides are TGTGCCAGCAGCTTACGTCAGGGCGGGGGATCACCCCTCCACTTT. Protein product: CASSLRQGGGSPLHF.

The sample holds one count of this clone. The rearrangement uses TRBV28 and TRBJ1-3; TRBD1 agrees at 7 bases. The V gene's germline CDR1 is MDHEN and CDR2 SYDVKM. The J segment lost 0 bases and the V segment lost 5 bases, leaving 4 bases of the junction unmatched. CDR3 length: 15 amino acids. For the CDR3, the DNA is TGTGCCAGCAGTCCGGACAGGAGCTCTGGAAACACCATATATTTT. As protein: CASSPDRSSGNTIYF.

The V gene is TRBV7-8, the J gene TRBJ1-1; D uncertain. Germline lookup yields CDR1 SGHVS and CDR2 FQNEAQ. The germline V and J ends were trimmed by 5 bases and 0 bases, with 7 bases remaining between them. The CDR3 covers 13 residues. Written as DNA, the CDR3 is TGTGCCAGCAGCCCCAGATTGAACACTGAAGCTTTCTTT. Translated: CASSPRLNTEAFF.

The CDR3, as DNA: TGTGCCAGCAACTTTACCCCCGGGGGGGGGACCCCAGTTACGCAGTATTTT. This gives the protein CASNFTPGGGTPVTQYF. The genes are TRBV11-3 and TRBJ2-3; 8 nucleotides agree with TRBD2. Germline CDR1 is SGHNT and CDR2 is YENEEA. V gave up 7 bases and J gave up 8 bases; unmatched junction bases: 20. The CDR3 sequence is 17 residues long.

The chain carries TRBV2 and TRBJ1-2; no clear D. The CDR3 spans 13 residues. Trimming removed 10 bases at V and 3 bases at J, with 15 bases between. CDR1 and CDR2 (germline): SNHLY, FYNNEI. The DNA for the CDR3 is TGTGCCAAATGGGCCCCCACCGACTATGGCTACACCTTC. It codes for CAKWAPTDYGYTF.

This clone has just one count. The rearrangement joins TRBV27 to TRBJ2-7; 8 bases map to TRBD2. CDR1 and CDR2 (germline): MNHEY, SMNVEV (reference sequence). Trimming cost V 3 bases and J 0 bases; bases outside gene matches: 7. This CDR3 is 16 amino acids long. The CDR3 DNA reads as TGTGCCAGCAGTTTCACGGCTAGCGGGTACTCCTACGAGCAGTACTTC. This translates into CASSFTASGYSYEQYF.

This rearrangement joins TRBV7-3 to TRBJ2-1; 11 nucleotides line up with TRBD2. CDR3 size: 16 residues. In germline, CDR1 is SGHTA, CDR2 FQGTGA. The V segment lost 1 base and the J segment 7 bases; nucleotides outside the gene matches: 6. The CDR3 spells CASSLMSSGRFNEQFF. The CDR3 DNA follows: TGTGCCAGCAGCTTAATGTCTAGCGGGAGGTTTAATGAGCAGTTCTTC.